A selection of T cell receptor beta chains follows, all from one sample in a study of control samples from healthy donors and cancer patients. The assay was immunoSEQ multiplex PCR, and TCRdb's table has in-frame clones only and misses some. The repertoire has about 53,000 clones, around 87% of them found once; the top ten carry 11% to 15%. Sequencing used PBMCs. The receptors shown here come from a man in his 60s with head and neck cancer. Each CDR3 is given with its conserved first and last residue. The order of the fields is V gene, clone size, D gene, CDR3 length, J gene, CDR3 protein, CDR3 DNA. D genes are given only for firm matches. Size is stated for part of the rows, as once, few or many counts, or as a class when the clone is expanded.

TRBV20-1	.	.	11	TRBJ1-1	CRFAGNTEAFF	TGCAGATTTGCGGGGAACACTGAAGCTTTCTTT
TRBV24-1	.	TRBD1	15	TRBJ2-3	CATSVGTASTDTQYF	TGTGCCACCAGTGTAGGGACAGCATCCACAGATACGCAGTATTTT
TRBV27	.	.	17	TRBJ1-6	CASSRDFLASYNSPLHF	TGTGCCAGCAGCCGGGACTTCTTAGCCTCCTATAATTCACCCCTCCACTTT
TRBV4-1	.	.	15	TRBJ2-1	CASSSDLPYSNEQFF	TGCGCCAGCAGTTCCGACTTACCGTACTCCAATGAGCAGTTCTTC
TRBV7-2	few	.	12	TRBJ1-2	CASSSSPTGYTF	TGTGCCAGCAGCTCGAGCCCTACTGGCTACACCTTC
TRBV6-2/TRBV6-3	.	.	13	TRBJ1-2	CASSPSRVGGYTF	TGTGCCAGCAGCCCGTCAAGAGTGGGCGGCTACACCTTC
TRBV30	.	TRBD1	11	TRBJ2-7	CAGDRSYEQYF	TGTGCCGGGGACAGAAGTTACGAGCAGTACTTC
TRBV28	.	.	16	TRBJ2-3	CASSRRGGGRTDTQYF	TGTGCCAGCAGCCGACGGGGTGGGGGGAGGACAGATACGCAGTATTTT
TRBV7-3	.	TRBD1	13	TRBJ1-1	CASSFGTATEAFF	TGTGCCAGCAGCTTCGGGACAGCCACTGAAGCTTTCTTT
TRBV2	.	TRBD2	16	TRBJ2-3	CASSVASGASTDTQYF	TGTGCCAGCAGTGTGGCCAGCGGGGCTAGCACAGATACGCAGTATTTT
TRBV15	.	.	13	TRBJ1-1	CATSRGMGTEAFF	TGTGCCACCAGCCGGGGGATGGGTACTGAAGCTTTCTTT
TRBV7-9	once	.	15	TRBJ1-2	CASSLESPVNYGYTF	TGTGCCAGCAGCTTAGAGTCCCCCGTTAACTATGGCTACACCTTC
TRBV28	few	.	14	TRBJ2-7	CASSPPLGTYEQYF	TGTGCCAGCAGTCCCCCACTAGGAACCTACGAGCAGTACTTC
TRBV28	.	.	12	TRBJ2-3	CASSSVTDTQYF	TGTGCCAGCAGTTCCGTCACAGATACGCAGTATTTT
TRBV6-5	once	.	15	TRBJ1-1	CASWTRGGLNTEAFF	TGTGCCAGCTGGACCCGCGGGGGGCTGAACACTGAAGCTTTCTTT
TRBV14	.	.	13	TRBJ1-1	CASSQDMNTEAFF	TGTGCCAGCAGCCAAGATATGAACACTGAAGCTTTCTTT
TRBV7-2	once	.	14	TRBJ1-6	CASSAVRVNSPLHF	TGTGCCAGCAGCGCGGTGCGTGTTAATTCACCCCTCCACTTT
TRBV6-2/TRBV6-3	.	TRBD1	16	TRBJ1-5	CASSSTGDRANQPQHF	TGTGCCAGCAGTTCGACAGGGGATCGTGCGAATCAGCCCCAGCATTTT
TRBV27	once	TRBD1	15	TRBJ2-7	CASSKGDRAAYEQYF	TGTGCCAGCAGCAAGGGAGACAGGGCGGCCTACGAGCAGTACTTC
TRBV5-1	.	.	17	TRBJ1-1	CASSLSYGGVGDTEAFF	TGCGCCAGCAGCCTTTCGTATGGAGGGGTTGGTGACACTGAAGCTTTCTTT
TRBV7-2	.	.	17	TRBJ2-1	CASSPGGRGTLAWEQFF	TGTGCCAGCAGCCCGGGGGGCCGGGGGACCTTAGCGTGGGAGCAGTTCTTC
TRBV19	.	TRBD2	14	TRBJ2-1	CASSIPGLAGEQFF	TGTGCCAGTAGTATTCCGGGACTAGCGGGAGAACAGTTCTTC
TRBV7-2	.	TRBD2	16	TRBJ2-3	CASSFPQAGPTDTQYF	TGTGCCAGCAGCTTCCCACAAGCGGGGCCGACAGATACGCAGTATTTT
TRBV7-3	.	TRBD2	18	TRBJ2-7	CASSSHHTPGLPIYEQYF	TGTGCCAGCAGCTCTCACCATACACCGGGACTACCCATCTACGAGCAGTACTTC
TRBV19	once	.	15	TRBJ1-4	CASNGASISHEKLFF	TGTGCCAGTAACGGGGCCAGCATATCACATGAAAAACTGTTTTTT
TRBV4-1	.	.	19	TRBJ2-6	CASSLNPGRIRSGANVLTF	TGCGCCAGCAGCCTAAACCCGGGACGTATTAGATCTGGGGCCAACGTCCTGACTTTC
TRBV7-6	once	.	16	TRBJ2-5	CASSPLWGLGKETQYF	TGTGCCAGCAGCCCGTTGTGGGGTCTAGGTAAAGAGACCCAGTACTTC
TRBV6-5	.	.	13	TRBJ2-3	CASKSTGTDTQYF	TGTGCCAGCAAAAGTACAGGCACAGATACGCAGTATTTT
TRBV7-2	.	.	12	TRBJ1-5	CASTNSNQPQHF	TGTGCCAGTACAAATAGCAATCAGCCCCAGCATTTT
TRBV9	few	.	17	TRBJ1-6	CASSVDGGSSYNSPLHF	TGTGCCAGCAGCGTAGATGGCGGGAGCTCCTATAATTCACCCCTCCACTTT
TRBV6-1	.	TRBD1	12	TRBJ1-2	CASSESERDSDF	TGTGCCAGCAGTGAATCCGAGAGGGACAGCGACTTC
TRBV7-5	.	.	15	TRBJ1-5	CVRSFYWGVHQPQHF	TGTGTCAGAAGCTTTTATTGGGGGGTACATCAGCCCCAGCATTTT
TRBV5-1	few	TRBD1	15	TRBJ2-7	CASSLEGGFGDEQYF	TGCGCCAGCAGCTTGGAAGGGGGCTTTGGGGACGAGCAGTACTTC
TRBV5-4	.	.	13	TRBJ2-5	CASSFGLKETQYF	TGTGCCAGCAGCTTCGGACTTAAAGAGACCCAGTACTTC
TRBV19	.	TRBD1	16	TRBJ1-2	CASTNLGQGALYGYTF	TGTGCCAGTACTAACCTGGGACAGGGGGCGCTCTATGGCTACACCTTC
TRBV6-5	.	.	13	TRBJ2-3	CASRRGGTDTQYF	TGTGCCAGCAGGAGGGGGGGCACAGATACGCAGTATTTT
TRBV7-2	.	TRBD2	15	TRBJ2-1	CASSSTSGAYNEQFF	TGTGCCAGCAGCTCGACTAGCGGGGCATACAATGAGCAGTTCTTC
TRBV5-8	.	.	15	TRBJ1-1	CASSPRGRGASEAFF	TGTGCCAGCAGTCCCAGAGGTCGGGGGGCATCTGAAGCTTTCTTT
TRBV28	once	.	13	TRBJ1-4	CASKQGLNEKLFF	TGTGCCAGCAAGCAGGGGTTGAATGAAAAACTGTTTTTT
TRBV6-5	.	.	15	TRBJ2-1	CASSSTGIPIDEQFF	TGTGCCAGCAGTTCGACGGGAATCCCGATAGATGAGCAGTTCTTC
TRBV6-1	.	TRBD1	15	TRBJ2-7	CASSEFGRGTLEQYF	TGTGCCAGCAGTGAGTTTGGCAGGGGGACCCTCGAGCAGTACTTC
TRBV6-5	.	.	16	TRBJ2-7	CASSYSKGGSFYEQYF	TGTGCCAGCAGTTACTCGAAGGGGGGCAGCTTCTACGAGCAGTACTTC
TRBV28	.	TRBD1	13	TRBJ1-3	CASTLQGTDTIYF	TGTGCCAGCACGTTACAGGGGACGGACACCATATATTTT
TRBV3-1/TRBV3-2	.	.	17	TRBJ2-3	CASSQAGGGPPTDTQYF	TGTGCCAGCAGCCAAGCCGGTGGGGGGCCCCCCACAGATACGCAGTATTTT
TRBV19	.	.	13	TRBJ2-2	CASSISGTGELFF	TGTGCCAGTAGTATTTCCGGCACCGGGGAGCTGTTTTTT